These 30 T cell receptor beta chains came from one sample sequenced in a study of blood T cell repertoires in COVID-19. Produced via immunoSEQ multiplex PCR; TCRdb's table is partial and in-frame only. Among 200,000 to 250,000 clones listed, approximately 82% were seen once. The sequencing sample was made of PBMCs or T cells enriched from blood (not recorded which). All receptors derive from a middle-aged man who had recovered from COVID-19.

CDR3 nucleotide sequence: TGTGCCAGCGGAATCGGGACTAGCGGAACAGATACGCAGTATTTT. It is translated as CASGIGTSGTDTQYF. The chain joins TRBV7-3 to TRBJ2-3; TRBD2 aligns across 11 bases. Germline CDR1 SGHTA, CDR2 FQGTGA. The CDR3 loop spans 15 amino acids. V gave up 8 bases and J gave up 3 bases; unmatched junction bases: 7.

The chain carries TRBV5-1 and TRBJ2-5; 8 positions agree with TRBD1. Germline V gives CDR1 SGHRS, CDR2 YFSETQ. J lost 1 base, V lost 3 bases, and 8 bases had no gene match. CDR3 length: 16 amino acids. In nucleotides, the CDR3 is TGCGCCAGCAGCTATCAGGGGGCGAGTCTCCAAGAGACCCAGTACTTC. This sequence encodes CASSYQGASLQETQYF.

This clone was detected a few times. This chain uses TRBV29-1 with TRBJ2-1; unclear D gene. Trimming shortened V by 8 bases and J by 8 bases, and 13 bases separated the two germline ends. The CDR3 length is 11 residues. The germline V gene has CDR1 SQVTM and CDR2 ANQGSEA. CDR3 amino acids: CSSRGFYEQFF. Here the CDR3 DNA reads TGCAGCTCCCGAGGCTTCTATGAGCAGTTCTTC.

DNA of the CDR3: TGTGCCAGCTCACCACCCTGGGTGGGGAGCTCTGGAAACACCATATATTTT. Translated, it gives CASSPPWVGSSGNTIYF. The V call is TRBV18, the J call TRBJ1-3, with unresolved D. The V end was cut by 0 bases, the J end by 0 bases, with 12 bases between. Germline V gene sequence: CDR1 KGHSH, CDR2 LQKENI. The CDR3 is made up of 17 amino acids.

This chain links TRBV23-1 with TRBJ2-4, with 10 nucleotides matching TRBD1. TRBV23-1 belongs to the ORF category, with a function that is uncertain. V trimming: 4 bases; J trimming: 4 bases; junction bases outside the gene matches: 4. The CDR3 sequence is 15 residues long. CDR3 amino acids: CASSPPDRGKNIQYF. The CDR3 DNA reads TGCGCCAGCAGTCCGCCGGACAGGGGGAAAAACATTCAGTACTTC.

This chain joins TRBV6-2 or TRBV6-3 and TRBJ1-2, with 7 bases lining up with TRBD1. J lost 8 bases, V lost 6 bases, and 6 bases had no gene match. Germline CDR1 MNHEY, CDR2 SVGEGT. The CDR3 covers 12 residues. The CDR3 spells CASSPDRWGYTF. The DNA for the CDR3 is TGTGCCAGCAGCCCGGACAGGTGGGGCTACACCTTC.

The chain uses TRBV9 and TRBJ1-3; D call uncertain. This CDR3 is built from 15 residues. Germline V gene lookup returns CDR1 SGDLS and CDR2 YYNGEE. The germline V and J ends were trimmed by 4 bases and 1 base, with 12 bases remaining between them. This chain's CDR3 is CASSSRGRSGNTIYF. The CDR3 DNA reads TGTGCCAGCAGCTCTCGAGGGAGGTCTGGAAACACCATATATTTT.

V is TRBV28 and J is TRBJ1-6, with TRBD1 matching over 7 bases. Trimming cost V 6 bases and J 9 bases; bases outside gene matches: 8. Germline V gene sequence: CDR1 MDHEN, CDR2 SYDVKM. There are 14 residues in the CDR3. CDR3 sequence (DNA): TGTGCCAGCAGGTTGGGACAGCCGGCTTCACCCCTCCACTTT. Translating it yields CASRLGQPASPLHF.

The rearrangement links TRBV9 to TRBJ2-7, with 8 bases matching TRBD2. Germline-derived CDR1 and CDR2 are SGDLS and YYNGEE. Losses at the gene ends were 3 bases for V and 4 bases for J; bases not matched to a gene: 6. The CDR3 is 14 amino acids. CDR3 amino acids: CASSASGGSYEQYF. The CDR3 DNA sequence: TGTGCCAGCAGCGCAAGCGGGGGTTCTTACGAGCAGTACTTC.

The genes are TRBV5-4 and TRBJ2-5; TRBD2 agrees at 7 bases. The CDR3 contains 16 residues. The germline V gene has CDR1 SGHNT and CDR2 YYREEE (reference sequence). The V gene end was trimmed by 10 bases and the J gene end by 1 base; junction bases not matched to a gene: 16. CDR3 DNA sequence: TGTGCCGCCGGAGGCCAGCTTGCGGGAGCCCAAGAGACCCAGTACTTC. It codes for CAAGGQLAGAQETQYF.

The gene calls are TRBV9 and TRBJ1-5; tentative D call: TRBD1 (5 bases). Germline assignment: CDR1 SGDLS and CDR2 YYNGEE. CDR3 length: 14 amino acids. Trimming left V 3 bases short and J 9 bases short, with 16 bases between. CDR3: CASSGGAGPAPQHF. The CDR3 region has the DNA TGTGCCAGCAGCGGTGGGGCAGGGCCCGCGCCCCAGCATTTT.

The chain employs TRBV7-2 and TRBJ2-1, with TRBD2 as a possible D gene (6 bases). Trimming left V 8 bases short and J 8 bases short, with 19 bases between. This CDR3 contains 14 residues. Germline V CDR1 and CDR2: SGHTA, FQGNSA. The CDR3 loop is CASVGGLVVDEQFF. For the CDR3, the DNA is TGTGCCAGCGTCGGGGGACTCGTCGTCGATGAGCAGTTCTTC.

The gene calls are TRBV30 and TRBJ2-7, with D uncertain. V was cut by 4 bases and J by 0 bases, with 16 bases left in between. The CDR3 is 15 amino acids. Germline V lookup: CDR1 GTSNPN, CDR2 SVGIG (reference sequence). CDR3 in DNA: TGTGCCTGGACCTCCACCGAGGTCCTCTCCTACGAGCAGTACTTC. Encoded protein: CAWTSTEVLSYEQYF.

The V and J genes are TRBV19 and TRBJ1-6, with D possibly TRBD1 on 6 matching bases. The CDR3 consists of 14 residues. Germline V gene lookup returns CDR1 LNHDA and CDR2 SQIVND (reference sequence). The ends were cut back, 3 bases at V and 7 bases at J, with 10 bases in the middle. The CDR3 is CASSMGARNSPLHF. The CDR3 region has the DNA TGTGCCAGTAGTATGGGGGCGCGAAATTCACCCCTCCACTTT.

This clone was picked up a small number of times. The chain combines TRBV15 with TRBJ1-2, with D perhaps matching TRBD1 (5 bases). Trimming took off 0 bases at V and 8 bases at J, with 13 bases between the two ends. The germline CDR1 and CDR2 sequences are LNHNV and YYDKDF (reference sequence). The CDR3 spans 14 residues. The CDR3 sequence is CATSRDRVRGGYTF. CDR3 bases: TGTGCCACCAGCAGAGATAGGGTTAGGGGCGGCTACACCTTC.

This clone was seen a handful of times. At one end, the junction sequence differs from germline, possibly due to a read error. The CDR3 sequence is CASSQELASPDHF. CDR3 DNA: TGTGCCAGCAGCCAAGAGCTAGCTAGCCCCGATCATTTT. The V and J genes are TRBV4-2 and TRBJ2-3, with TRBD2 as a possible D gene (5 bases). The CDR3 covers 13 residues. Germline V gives CDR1 LGHNA, CDR2 YNFKEQ.

The chain has TRBV7-2 and TRBJ2-1; TRBD2 agrees at 7 bases. The V segment lost 2 bases and the J segment 2 bases; nucleotides outside the gene matches: 6. The CDR3 length is 16 residues. Germline CDR1 SGHTA, CDR2 FQGNSA. DNA for the CDR3: TGTGCCAGCAGCTTAATAGGCGGGAGTGCCTACAATGAGCAGTTCTTC. Protein sequence: CASSLIGGSAYNEQFF. The full variable domain, with the rest looked up from reference TRBV7-2 and TRBJ2-1, is GAGVSQSPSNKVTEKGKDVELRCDPISGHTALYWYRQSLGQGLEFLIYFQGNSAPDKSGLPSDRFSAERTGGSVSTLTIQRTQQEDSAVYLCASSLIGGSAYNEQFFGPGTRLTVL.

The chain couples TRBV5-1 to TRBJ2-1; 7 nucleotides line up with TRBD1. After removal of 5 bases from V and 2 bases from J, the junction contained 7 bases not matched to a gene. The CDR3 is made up of 15 amino acids. Per germline, CDR1 SGHRS and CDR2 YFSETQ. In nucleotides, the CDR3 is TGCGCCAGCAGTCCTGACAGGGCTACCTACAATGAGCAGTTCTTC. Amino acids: CASSPDRATYNEQFF.

J is TRBJ1-4 and V is TRBV7-2, with a possible D match to TRBD1 (6 bases). CDR1 is SGHTA, CDR2 FQGNSA, per germline. Trimming removed 2 bases from V and 8 bases from J, with 12 bases in between. The CDR3 is 14 residues long. DNA for the CDR3: TGTGCCAGCAGCTTATGGGGGCCGAGCGAAAAACTGTTTTTT. This encodes CASSLWGPSEKLFF.

The chain couples TRBV19 to TRBJ2-7; D call uncertain. CDR3 length equals 13 residues. CDR1 and CDR2 from the germline V gene are LNHDA and SQIVND (reference sequence). Trimming cost V 0 bases and J 4 bases, with 7 bases left between them. The chain's CDR3 is CASSIDLRYEQYF. CDR3 DNA sequence: TGTGCCAGTAGTATAGATCTTCGGTACGAGCAGTACTTC.

The rearrangement joins TRBV5-5 to TRBJ2-1; no definite D call. The germline CDR1 and CDR2 sequences are SGHKS and YYEKEE (reference sequence). V was pared by 0 bases and J by 1 base, with 8 bases between. This CDR3 region has 15 residues. This CDR3 is CASSLGLVSYNEQFF. The CDR3 nucleotides are TGTGCCAGCAGCTTGGGATTAGTTTCCTACAATGAGCAGTTCTTC.

This clone showed up just a few times. V is TRBV19 and J is TRBJ2-1, with 9 bases aligning to TRBD1. CDR3 length equals 13 residues. V lost 7 bases and J lost 9; bases outside the gene matches: 7. Germline-derived CDR1 and CDR2 are LNHDA and SQIVND (reference sequence). In DNA, the CDR3 is TGTGCCAGTAAGAGGACAGGGGAACTTGAGCAGTTCTTC. It yields the protein CASKRTGELEQFF.

V is TRBV4-3 and J is TRBJ2-7; D uncertain. The CDR3 loop spans 14 amino acids. Germline CDR1 LGHNA, CDR2 YSLEER. Between the trimmed V and J ends, which lost 4 bases and 0 bases, there was a span of 10 bases. This chain's CDR3 is CASSRTVSSYEQYF. The DNA for the CDR3 is TGCGCCAGCAGCCGCACAGTGAGCTCCTACGAGCAGTACTTC.

The chain uses TRBV19 and TRBJ2-5; 12 nucleotides align to TRBD1. Germline CDR1 reads LNHDA; CDR2 reads SQIVND (reference sequence). Trimming cost V 5 bases and J 5 bases; bases outside gene matches: 9. The CDR3 length is 16 residues. The CDR3 coding sequence is TGTGCCAGTAGTGATCCGGGACAGGGGGCGGCGGAGACCCAGTACTTC. It encodes CASSDPGQGAAETQYF. The complete variable domain, with remaining parts taken from reference TRBV19 and TRBJ2-5, reads DGGITQSPKYLFRKEGQNVTLSCEQNLNHDAMYWYRQDPGQGLRLIYYSQIVNDFQKGDIAEGYSVSREKKESFPLTVTSAQKNPTAFYLCASSDPGQGAAETQYFGPGTRLLVL.

V is TRBV19 and J is TRBJ1-1; unclear D gene. Trimming shortened V by 4 bases and J by 3 bases, and 24 bases separated the two germline ends. Germline V gives CDR1 LNHDA, CDR2 SQIVND (reference sequence). This CDR3 region has 18 residues. The CDR3 coding sequence is TGTGCCAGTAGTACTGGCTATGTTAGGAGAGATGATGACACTGAAGCTTTCTTT. This codes for CASSTGYVRRDDDTEAFF.

The CDR3 is CAWAGRRGYEQYF. In DNA form, the CDR3 reads TGTGCCTGGGCGGGGAGACGGGGCTACGAGCAGTACTTC. The gene calls are TRBV30 and TRBJ2-7, with D perhaps matching TRBD2 (6 bases). There are 13 residues in the CDR3. Trimming cost V 5 bases and J 3 bases, with 14 bases left between them. The germline CDR1 and CDR2 sequences are GTSNPN and SVGIG (reference sequence).

The J gene is TRBJ1-1, the V gene TRBV11-2; TRBD1 matches at 7 bases. The junction had 4 bases not matched to a gene; V was cut back by 4 bases and J by 5 bases. In germline, CDR1 is SGHAT, CDR2 FQNNGV. This CDR3 region has 13 residues. The CDR3 bases are TGTGCCAGCAGCTCGACAGGGATAACTGAAGCTTTCTTT. It specifies CASSSTGITEAFF.

The V call is TRBV18, the J call TRBJ1-1, with 8 bases fitting TRBD1. This CDR3 spans 14 amino acids. Germline CDR1 KGHSH, CDR2 LQKENI. Germline trimming cut 4 bases from V and 4 bases from J; bases unmatched to any gene: 5. CDR3: CASSQTGDPTEAFF. CDR3 bases: TGTGCCAGCTCACAGACAGGGGACCCCACTGAAGCTTTCTTT. Drawing the rest from reference TRBV18 and TRBJ1-1, the complete variable domain is NAGVMQNPRHLVRRRGQEARLRCSPMKGHSHVYWYRQLPEEGLKFMVYLQKENIIDESGMPKERFSAEFPKEGPSILRIQQVVRGDSAAYFCASSQTGDPTEAFFGQGTRLTVV.

The V gene is TRBV10-3, the J gene TRBJ2-7, with TRBD1 as a possible D gene (5 bases). Germline V CDR1 and CDR2: ENHRY, SYGVKD. V lost 6 bases, J lost 5 bases, and 14 bases lay in between. The CDR3 runs to 13 residues. As DNA, the CDR3 is TGTGCCATCAGGGCAGGGTTGGGCGACGAGCAGTACTTC. Encoded protein: CAIRAGLGDEQYF.

This chain uses TRBV7-9 with TRBJ2-3; 9 nucleotides agree with TRBD2. V lost 3 bases to trimming and J lost 2 bases; unmatched junction nucleotides: 6. The CDR3 has 16 residues. Germline-derived CDR1 and CDR2 are SEHNR and FQNEAQ (reference sequence). The CDR3 bases are TGTGCCAGCAGCTTCATGACTAGCGGCTTCACAGATACGCAGTATTTT. Residues: CASSFMTSGFTDTQYF.